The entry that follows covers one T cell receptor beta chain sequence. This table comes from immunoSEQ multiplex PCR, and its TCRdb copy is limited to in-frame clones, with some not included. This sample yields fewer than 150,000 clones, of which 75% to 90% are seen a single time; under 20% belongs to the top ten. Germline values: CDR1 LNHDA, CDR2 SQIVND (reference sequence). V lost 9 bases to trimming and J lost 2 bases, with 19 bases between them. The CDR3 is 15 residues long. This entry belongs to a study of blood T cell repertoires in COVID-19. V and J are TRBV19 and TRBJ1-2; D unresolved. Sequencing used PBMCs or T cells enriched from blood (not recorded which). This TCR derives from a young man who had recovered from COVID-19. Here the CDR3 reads CASTPLGDGNYGYTF. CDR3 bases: TGTGCCAGCACCCCTTTGGGAGACGGCAACTATGGCTACACCTTC.